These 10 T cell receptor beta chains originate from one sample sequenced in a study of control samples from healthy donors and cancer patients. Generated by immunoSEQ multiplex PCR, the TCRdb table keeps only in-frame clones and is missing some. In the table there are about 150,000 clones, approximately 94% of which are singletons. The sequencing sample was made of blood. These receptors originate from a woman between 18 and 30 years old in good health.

The CDR3 region has the DNA TGTGCCAGCAGTTACTCGTTCGGTCAGGCACACGGGGGGTTCGAAGAAGCTTTCTTT. It codes for CASSYSFGQAHGGFEEAFF. The V and J genes are TRBV6-2 or TRBV6-3 and TRBJ1-1; tentative D call: TRBD1 (5 bases). There are 19 residues in the CDR3. V lost 0 bases and J lost 8, with 28 bases in between. Germline V gene sequence: CDR1 MNHEY, CDR2 SVGEGT.

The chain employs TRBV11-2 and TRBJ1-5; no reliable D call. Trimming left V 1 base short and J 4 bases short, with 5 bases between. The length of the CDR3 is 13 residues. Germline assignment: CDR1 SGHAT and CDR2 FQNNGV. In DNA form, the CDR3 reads TGTGCCAGCAGCTTAGCCTCGAATCAGCCCCAGCATTTT. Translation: CASSLASNQPQHF.

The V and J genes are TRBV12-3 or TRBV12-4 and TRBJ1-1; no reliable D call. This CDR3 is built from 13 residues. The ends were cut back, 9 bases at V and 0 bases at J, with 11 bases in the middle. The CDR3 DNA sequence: TGTGCCAGTGGGGAGAGCTTGAACACTGAAGCTTTCTTT. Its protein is CASGESLNTEAFF.

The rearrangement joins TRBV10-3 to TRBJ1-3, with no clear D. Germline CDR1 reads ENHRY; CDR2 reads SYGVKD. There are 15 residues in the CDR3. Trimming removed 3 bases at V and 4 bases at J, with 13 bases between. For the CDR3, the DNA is TGTGCCATCAGTGAACAGATGGCGTCCGGAAACACCATATATTTT. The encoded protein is CAISEQMASGNTIYF.

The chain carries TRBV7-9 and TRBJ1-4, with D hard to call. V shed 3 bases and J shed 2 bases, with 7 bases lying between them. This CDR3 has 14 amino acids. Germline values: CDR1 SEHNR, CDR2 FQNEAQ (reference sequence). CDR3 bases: TGTGCCAGCAGCTTGGTGGGGACTAATGAAAAACTGTTTTTT. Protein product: CASSLVGTNEKLFF.

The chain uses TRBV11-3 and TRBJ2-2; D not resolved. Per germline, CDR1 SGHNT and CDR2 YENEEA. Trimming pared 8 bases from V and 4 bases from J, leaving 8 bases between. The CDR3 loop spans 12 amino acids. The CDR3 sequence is CASRRFTGELFF. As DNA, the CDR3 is TGTGCCAGCCGACGATTCACCGGGGAGCTGTTTTTT.

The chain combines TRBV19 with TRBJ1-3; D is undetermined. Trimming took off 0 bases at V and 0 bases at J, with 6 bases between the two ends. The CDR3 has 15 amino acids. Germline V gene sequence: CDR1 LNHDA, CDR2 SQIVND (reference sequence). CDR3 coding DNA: TGTGCCAGTAGTATAGATGAGATCTCTGGAAACACCATATATTTT. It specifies CASSIDEISGNTIYF.

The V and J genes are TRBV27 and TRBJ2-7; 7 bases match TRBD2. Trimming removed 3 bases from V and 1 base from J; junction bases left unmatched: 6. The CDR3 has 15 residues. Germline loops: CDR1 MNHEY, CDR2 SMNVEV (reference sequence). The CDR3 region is CASSFGQGGSYEQYF. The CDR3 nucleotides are TGTGCCAGCAGTTTTGGGCAGGGAGGGTCCTACGAGCAGTACTTC.

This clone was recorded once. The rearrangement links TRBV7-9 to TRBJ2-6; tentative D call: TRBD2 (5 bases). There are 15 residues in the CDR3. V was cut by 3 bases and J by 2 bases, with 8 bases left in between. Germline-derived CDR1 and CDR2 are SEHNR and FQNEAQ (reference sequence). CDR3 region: CASSFTRAGANVLTF. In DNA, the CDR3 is TGTGCCAGCAGCTTTACGCGGGCTGGGGCCAACGTCCTGACTTTC.

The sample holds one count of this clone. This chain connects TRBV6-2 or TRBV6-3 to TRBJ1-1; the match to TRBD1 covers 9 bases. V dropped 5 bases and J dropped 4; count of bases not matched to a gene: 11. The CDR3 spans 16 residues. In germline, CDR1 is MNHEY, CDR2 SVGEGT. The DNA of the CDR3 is TGTGCCAGCAGTAAACGACGGGACAGGGAGGGCACTGAAGCTTTCTTT. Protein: CASSKRRDREGTEAFF.